What follows are 15 T cell receptor beta chains derived from one specimen sequenced in a study of T cell repertoires in cytomegalovirus infection. TCRdb used MiXCR to reprocess the reads, holding one entry per CDR3 protein. The table includes 150,000 to 200,000 distinct CDR3 sequences, about 15% detected once. Sequenced input: PBMCs. The receptors shown here come from a human donor in good health (CMV status not recorded). Some clones in this sample may be carry-over from other donors' samples.

This clonotype came up many times. The chain uses TRBV7-2 and TRBJ1-1, with D hard to call. The CDR3 covers 14 residues. V was cut by 6 bases and J by 0 bases, with 11 bases left in between. Germline V gene data show CDR1 as SGHTA and CDR2 as FQGNSA. CDR3 nucleotides: TGTGCCAGCAGATCTGGACTGATGAACACTGAAGCTTTCTTT. Translation: CASRSGLMNTEAFF.

This clonotype was recorded a few times. This CDR3 reads CSARGGWGGGSQETQYF. Written as DNA, the CDR3 is TGCAGTGCTAGAGGAGGGTGGGGGGGTGGATCCCAAGAGACCCAGTACTTC. This sequence joins TRBV20-1 and TRBJ2-5, with TRBD2 matching over 7 bases. The CDR3 is made up of 17 amino acids. Germline lookup yields CDR1 DFQATT and CDR2 SNEGSKA (reference sequence). The V and J ends lost 1 base and 1 base, in that order; junction bases with no gene match: 12.

The chain carries TRBV7-9 and TRBJ1-1, with D maybe TRBD1 (6 bases). The CDR3 is made up of 14 amino acids. Germline values: CDR1 SEHNR, CDR2 FQNEAQ (reference sequence). The V gene lost 5 bases and the J gene lost 6 bases, with 16 bases spanning the gap. The CDR3 region is CASSLPGRGAEAFF. The CDR3, as DNA: TGTGCCAGCAGCCTGCCGGGGAGGGGGGCTGAAGCTTTCTTT.

The chain carries TRBV12-3 or TRBV12-4 and TRBJ1-5, with 8 bases fitting TRBD1. V gave up 5 bases and J gave up 7 bases; unmatched junction bases: 4. The CDR3 extends over 13 amino acids. In DNA form, the CDR3 reads TGTGCCAGCAGTACAGGGGGTACGCAGCCCCAGCATTTT. The encoded protein is CASSTGGTQPQHF.

This clonotype was seen ten or more times. The chain carries TRBV7-2 and TRBJ2-2; D unresolved. This CDR3 is 13 amino acids long. Trimming took 0 bases from V and 8 from J, leaving 7 bases between them. Germline lookup yields CDR1 SGHTA and CDR2 FQGNSA. In nucleotides, the CDR3 is TGTGCCAGCAGCTTAGCCCCCTTTGGGGAGCTGTTTTTT. This translates into CASSLAPFGELFF.

The V gene is TRBV2, the J gene TRBJ1-1; weak D call: TRBD1 (6 bases). The CDR3 length is 13 residues. With 6 bases removed from V and 7 bases from J, the gap between germline ends came to 15 bases. CDR1 is SNHLY, CDR2 FYNNEI, per germline. The CDR3 DNA follows: TGTGCCAGCAGCCCACAGGGCGACTATGAAGCTTTCTTT. Residues: CASSPQGDYEAFF.

The chain joins TRBV6-2 or TRBV6-3 to TRBJ2-1; 8 bases line up with TRBD2. The CDR3 has 14 amino acids. CDR1 and CDR2 (germline): MNHEY, SVGEGT. The ends lost 5 bases at V and 2 bases at J; junction bases unmatched: 2. The CDR3 DNA reads TGTGCCAGCAGTCCGGGGGGGACCTACAATGAGCAGTTCTTC. This encodes CASSPGGTYNEQFF.

This clonotype was recorded at least ten times. The V call is TRBV6-6, the J call TRBJ1-1, with D perhaps matching TRBD1 (6 bases). This CDR3 comprises 14 residues. The V end lost 6 bases, the J end lost 7 bases, and 18 bases lay between the germline ends. Per the germline V gene, CDR1 is MNHNY and CDR2 is SVGAGI (reference sequence). The CDR3 coding sequence is TGTGCCAGCAGCAGACTGCAGGACAGCCGTGAAGCTTTCTTT. Translation: CASSRLQDSREAFF.

This clonotype was found many times. This sequence joins TRBV7-9 and TRBJ2-1; unclear D gene. CDR3 length equals 13 residues. Trimming removed 4 bases at V and 8 bases at J, with 12 bases between. CDR1 and CDR2 from the germline V gene are SEHNR and FQNEAQ (reference sequence). The CDR3 bases are TGTGCCAGCAGCTCCAACGCAGGCGATGAGCAGTTCTTC. This encodes CASSSNAGDEQFF.

There are a few counts of this clonotype. V usage is TRBV29-1 and J usage is TRBJ1-1; D perhaps matches TRBD1 (5 bases). Trimming left V 7 bases short and J 1 base short, with 10 bases between. The CDR3 length is 12 residues. The germline CDR1 and CDR2 sequences are SQVTM and ANQGSEA. DNA for the CDR3: TGCAGCGCCAGCACAGGGAACACTGAAGCTTTCTTT. Translating gives CSASTGNTEAFF.

The chain has TRBV7-9 and TRBJ1-1; no firm D call. Trimming took off 1 base at V and 0 bases at J, with 6 bases between the two ends. The CDR3 spans 14 residues. CDR1 is SEHNR, CDR2 FQNEAQ, per germline (reference sequence). CDR3 protein: CASSLGSVNTEAFF. The DNA for the CDR3 is TGTGCCAGCAGCTTAGGCTCGGTGAACACTGAAGCTTTCTTT.

The sample holds many counts of this clonotype. The V call is TRBV7-2, the J call TRBJ1-4; possible D gene TRBD1, 5 bases. The V gene lost 1 base and the J gene lost 11 bases, with 5 bases spanning the gap. Germline V gives CDR1 SGHTA, CDR2 FQGNSA. This CDR3 has 11 amino acids. CDR3 nucleotide sequence: TGTGCCAGCAGCTTAGGGGGCAAACTGTTTTTT. Translating gives CASSLGGKLFF.

In this sample, this clonotype turned up a few times. The chain is built from TRBV19 and TRBJ1-6, with 7 bases that match TRBD1. The J segment lost 6 bases and the V segment lost 7 bases, leaving 9 bases of the junction unmatched. This CDR3 comprises 15 residues. Germline lookup yields CDR1 LNHDA and CDR2 SQIVND (reference sequence). The CDR3 reads CASNPTGQANSPLHF. The CDR3 nucleotides are TGTGCCAGTAACCCGACAGGGCAAGCTAATTCACCCCTCCACTTT. Based on the CDR3 plus reference TRBV19 and TRBJ1-6, the full variable domain is DGGITQSPKYLFRKEGQNVTLSCEQNLNHDAMYWYRQDPGQGLRLIYYSQIVNDFQKGDIAEGYSVSREKKESFPLTVTSAQKNPTAFYLCASNPTGQANSPLHFGNGTRLTVT.

The chain joins TRBV4-3 to TRBJ2-7; possibly TRBD2 for D (6 bases). This CDR3 is built from 14 residues. Looked up from germline, CDR1 is LGHNA and CDR2 is YSLEER. Deletions cut 3 bases from V and 3 bases from J, with 12 bases between. The CDR3 nucleotides are TGCGCCAGCAGCCACCGGGCGGGGTTCTACGAGCAGTACTTC. This gives the protein CASSHRAGFYEQYF.

This clonotype was seen more than once but under ten times. The rearrangement joins TRBV6-4 to TRBJ2-3, with D possibly being TRBD1 (5 bases). The CDR3 contains 15 residues. Trimming shortened V by 4 bases and J by 3 bases, and 14 bases separated the two germline ends. Germline V lookup: CDR1 MRHNA, CDR2 SNTAGT. CDR3 residues: CASSVFGQGTDTQYF. CDR3 DNA: TGTGCCAGCAGTGTCTTTGGGCAGGGAACAGATACGCAGTATTTT.